Each of the 16 T cell receptor beta chains below was sequenced from the same sample in a study of OX40 agonist ivuxolimab in advanced cancers. The library was obtained by the immunoSEQ multiplex PCR assay. The table comes from immuneACCESS by way of TCRdb, which keeps in-frame sequences with V and J called. Part of the clones is missing from these tables; in studies checked, under half for an unresolved V gene and the rest for unknown reasons. The sample table shows over 55,000 clones, and about 84% are seen once. The ten biggest clones cover about 8.2% of the sample. The specimen comprised CD4+ or CD8+ T cells sorted from blood, sampled in a trial of the OX40 agonist ivuxolimab. Receptors originate from an adult with an advanced solid tumor such as melanoma, head and neck, liver or kidney cancer.

The chain carries TRBV28 and TRBJ2-7; D call uncertain. With 2 bases removed from V and 3 bases from J, the gap between germline ends came to 8 bases. Germline V CDR1 and CDR2: MDHEN, SYDVKM. The CDR3 sequence is 13 residues long. The DNA of the CDR3 is TGTGCCAGCAGTTTAGTCGGCGGCTACGAGCAGTACTTC. Translation gives CASSLVGGYEQYF.

The chain joins TRBV7-8 to TRBJ2-3; D may be TRBD1 or TRBD2 (6 bases each). Germline CDR1 and CDR2: SGHVS and FQNEAQ. The CDR3 length is 14 residues. The V gene lost 2 bases and the J gene lost 6 bases, with 12 bases spanning the gap. DNA of the CDR3: TGTGCCAGCAGCTTATCGGGGGCGCCGGATACGCAGTATTTT. Translation gives CASSLSGAPDTQYF.

The V gene is TRBV6-1, the J gene TRBJ1-2; 8 bases match TRBD1. V dropped 4 bases and J dropped 8; count of bases not matched to a gene: 6. The CDR3 length is 13 residues. The germline V gene has CDR1 MNHNS and CDR2 SASEGT. The CDR3 reads CASSVQGARGYTF. CDR3 sequence (DNA): TGTGCCAGCAGTGTCCAGGGGGCGCGGGGCTACACCTTC.

This clone is classed as medium-sized. The chain has TRBV5-8 and TRBJ1-1; D not certain. CDR3 size: 10 residues. From germline, CDR1 is SGHTS and CDR2 YDEGEE. The germline V and J ends were trimmed by 2 bases and 4 bases, with 0 bases remaining between them. The CDR3, as DNA: TGTGCCAGCAGCTTCACTGAAGCTTTCTTT. This translates into CASSFTEAFF.

This chain connects TRBV29-1 to TRBJ2-3; perhaps TRBD2 as D (5 bases). Germline V gene data show CDR1 as SQVTM and CDR2 as ANQGSEA. This CDR3 is built from 14 residues. Trimming stripped 0 bases from V and 4 bases from J, with 11 bases between. CDR3 DNA: TGCAGCGTTGAAGATATCCGGGATTCAGATACGCAGTATTTT. Encoded protein: CSVEDIRDSDTQYF.

The table lists this clone with a count of one. In the same sample, other DNA sequences code for this CDR3. The chain joins TRBV5-1 to TRBJ2-2; the D is unclear. Per germline, CDR1 SGHRS and CDR2 YFSETQ. The ends were cut back, 2 bases at V and 1 base at J, with 9 bases in the middle. CDR3 length: 15 amino acids. The CDR3 spells CASSFIGGNTGELFF. The CDR3 DNA reads TGCGCCAGCAGCTTTATTGGCGGGAACACCGGGGAGCTGTTTTTT.

The J gene is TRBJ2-5, the V gene TRBV4-1, with 10 nucleotides matching TRBD2. The CDR3 loop spans 16 amino acids. The germline CDR1 and CDR2 sequences are MGHRA and YSYEKL. With 0 bases clipped from V and 4 bases from J, the junction kept 5 bases outside the gene matches. CDR3 in DNA: TGCGCCAGCAGCCAAGAGGGAACTAGCGGGACAGAGACCCAGTACTTC. This encodes CASSQEGTSGTETQYF.

This clone was seen once. This chain links TRBV7-2 with TRBJ2-2, with TRBD2 matching over 11 bases. CDR1 and CDR2 (germline): SGHTA, FQGNSA. V trimming: 5 bases; J trimming: 4 bases; junction bases outside the gene matches: 6. This CDR3 comprises 16 residues. CDR3 coding DNA: TGTGCCAGCAGCCCCGGGACTAGCGGACTCACCGGGGAGCTGTTTTTT. Protein sequence: CASSPGTSGLTGELFF. Looking up the rest from reference TRBV7-2 and TRBJ2-2 gives the full variable domain: GAGVSQSPSNKVTEKGKDVELRCDPISGHTALYWYRQSLGQGLEFLIYFQGNSAPDKSGLPSDRFSAERTGGSVSTLTIQRTQQEDSAVYLCASSPGTSGLTGELFFGEGSRLTVL.

This chain joins TRBV6-5 and TRBJ2-3, with D hard to call. The CDR3 consists of 13 residues. The V gene lost 0 bases and the J gene lost 5 bases, with 6 bases spanning the gap. Germline assignment: CDR1 MNHEY and CDR2 SVGAGI. CDR3 protein: CASSYSMRDTQYF. The CDR3 nucleotides are TGTGCCAGCAGTTACTCGATGCGAGATACGCAGTATTTT.

The J gene is TRBJ2-3, the V gene TRBV11-3; no clear D. Per germline, CDR1 SGHNT and CDR2 YENEEA. Between the trimmed V and J ends, which lost 5 bases and 6 bases, there was a span of 6 bases. The CDR3 extends over 11 amino acids. This CDR3 reads CASSPPDTQYF. Here the CDR3 DNA reads TGTGCCAGCAGCCCCCCGGATACGCAGTATTTT.

The CDR3 DNA reads as TGTGCCAGCAGCTCCGTGGAGAGGGAGGGCACAGATACGCAGTATTTT. This codes for CASSSVEREGTDTQYF. The chain employs TRBV7-2 and TRBJ2-3, with a possible D match to TRBD2 (6 bases). CDR1 is SGHTA and CDR2 is FQGNSA in the germline V gene. The CDR3 contains 16 residues. V was cut by 4 bases and J by 1 base, with 15 bases left in between.

This chain uses TRBV5-1 with TRBJ2-3; tentatively, D is TRBD2 (7 bases). This CDR3 has 17 residues. The germline V and J ends were trimmed by 5 bases and 1 base, with 20 bases remaining between them. Germline V gene data show CDR1 as SGHRS and CDR2 as YFSETQ. The CDR3 nucleotides are TGCGCCAGCAGACGGGAGGCAATGGGGGCTGGCACAGATACGCAGTATTTT. It is translated as CASRREAMGAGTDTQYF.

The CDR3 coding sequence is TGTGCCAGCGGACCGGGACTAGCTACCGACGAGCAGTACTTC. Its translation: CASGPGLATDEQYF. V gene TRBV2 combines with J gene TRBJ2-7, with 9 nucleotides matching TRBD2. Per germline, CDR1 SNHLY and CDR2 FYNNEI. CDR3 length: 14 residues. The junction had 10 bases not matched to a gene; V was cut back by 8 bases and J by 5 bases. The full variable domain, with the rest looked up from reference TRBV2 and TRBJ2-7, is EPEVTQTPSHQVTQMGQEVILRCVPISNHLYFYWYRQILGQKVEFLVSFYNNEISEKSEIFDDQFSVERPDGSNFTLKIRSTKLEDSAMYFCASGPGLATDEQYFGPGTRLTVT.

V usage is TRBV11-3 and J usage is TRBJ1-1; D uncertain. CDR3 length equals 14 residues. Germline CDR1 is SGHNT and CDR2 is YENEEA. V was cut by 6 bases and J by 7 bases, with 18 bases left in between. The CDR3 sequence: CASSPSAGKGEAFF. CDR3 nucleotide sequence: TGTGCCAGCAGTCCTAGTGCCGGGAAGGGTGAAGCTTTCTTT.

V is TRBV7-9 and J is TRBJ2-3; D remains unclear. Germline V gene data show CDR1 as SEHNR and CDR2 as FQNEAQ (reference sequence). The CDR3 is made up of 13 amino acids. V shed 3 bases and J shed 2 bases, with 6 bases lying between them. In DNA, the CDR3 is TGTGCCAGCAGCTTCCACCTCACAGATACGCAGTATTTT. It translates to CASSFHLTDTQYF.

V is TRBV2 and J is TRBJ2-7; TRBD1 matches at 7 bases. The junction had 11 bases not matched to a gene; V was cut back by 5 bases and J by 4 bases. Germline assignment: CDR1 SNHLY and CDR2 FYNNEI. The CDR3 has 15 amino acids. DNA for the CDR3: TGTGCCAGCAGTCCCGGGACAGTAGGTTATTACGAGCAGTACGTC. Protein product: CASSPGTVGYYEQYV.